This T cell receptor beta chain originates from a study of blood T cell repertoires in COVID-19. Study overall: Researchers got acute and convalescent COVID-19 samples from the United States, Italy and Spain.

This CDR3 contains 14 residues. Trimming cost V 0 bases and J 9 bases, with 13 bases left between them. CDR1 and CDR2 (germline): SGHRS, YFSETQ. Produced via immunoSEQ multiplex PCR; TCRdb's table is partial and in-frame only. The repertoire consists of about 81,000 clones, with 84% occurring once and the leading ten covering approximately 14%. The sequence was obtained from a human donor in a cohort sampled during active COVID-19. The chain employs TRBV5-1 and TRBJ2-1, with a weak D call TRBD1 (6 bases). The sequencing input was peripheral blood. CDR3 loop: CASSLETGGPEQFF. The CDR3 region has the DNA TGCGCCAGCAGCTTGGAGACAGGCGGTCCTGAGCAGTTCTTC.